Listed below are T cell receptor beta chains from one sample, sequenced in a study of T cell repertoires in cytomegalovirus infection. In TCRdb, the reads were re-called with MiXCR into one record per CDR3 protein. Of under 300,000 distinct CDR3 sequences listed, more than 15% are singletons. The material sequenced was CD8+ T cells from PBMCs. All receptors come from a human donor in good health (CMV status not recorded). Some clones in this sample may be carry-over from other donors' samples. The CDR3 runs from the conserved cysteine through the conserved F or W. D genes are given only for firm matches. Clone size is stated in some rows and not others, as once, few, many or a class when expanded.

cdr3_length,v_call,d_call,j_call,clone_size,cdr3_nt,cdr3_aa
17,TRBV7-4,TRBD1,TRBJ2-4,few,TGTGCCAGCAGCTCCACTTTGACAGGGTGGGACAAAAACATTCAGTACTTC,CASSSTLTGWDKNIQYF
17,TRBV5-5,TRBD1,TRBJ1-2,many,TGTGCCAGCAGCCATACCACGGGACAGGGGGCTGGCGGTGGCTACACCTTC,CASSHTTGQGAGGGYTF
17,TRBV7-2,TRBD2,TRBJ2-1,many,TGTGCCAGCAGCTTTAAGCGGGGGGGCCTAGGAACCAATGAGCAGTTCTTC,CASSFKRGGLGTNEQFF
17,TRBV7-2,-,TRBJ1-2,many,TGTGCCAGCAGCTTAGACCTTGGGGGCACCGGGGGCTATGGCTACACCTTC,CASSLDLGGTGGYGYTF
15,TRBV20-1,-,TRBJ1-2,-,TGCAGTGCTAGAGGATCCCTGGACCCCTGGGATGGCTACACCTTC,CSARGSLDPWDGYTF
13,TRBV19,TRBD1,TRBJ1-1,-,TGTGCCAGTTGGACAGGGGGGAACACTGAAGCTTTCTTT,CASWTGGNTEAFF
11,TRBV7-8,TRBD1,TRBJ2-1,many,TGTGCCAGCAGCCAGACAGGGTTTATGTTCTTC,CASSQTGFMFF
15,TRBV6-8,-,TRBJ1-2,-,TGTGCCAGCAGTTATATTGGCAGCTCCAACTATGGCTACACCTTC,CASSYIGSSNYGYTF
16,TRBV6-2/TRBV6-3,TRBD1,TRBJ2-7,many,TGTGCCAGCAGTTGGGCGCCCCGGACAGGGCCCTACGAGCAGTACTTC,CASSWAPRTGPYEQYF
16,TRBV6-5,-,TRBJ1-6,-,TGTGCCAGCAGTAGAACAGGGAGGTCCTATAATTCACCCCTCCACTTT,CASSRTGRSYNSPLHF
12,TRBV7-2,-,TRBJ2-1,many,TGTGCCAGCAGCCCCCCTCACAATGAGCAGTTCTTC,CASSPPHNEQFF
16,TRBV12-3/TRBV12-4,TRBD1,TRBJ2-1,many,TGTGCCAGCAGTCCTCGGACAGGGAGCTCCTACAATGAGCAGTTCTTC,CASSPRTGSSYNEQFF
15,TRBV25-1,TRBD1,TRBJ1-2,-,TGTGCCAGCAGTGAGGAGGACAGGGGTGTTTATGGCTACACCTTC,CASSEEDRGVYGYTF
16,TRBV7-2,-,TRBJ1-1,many,TGTGCCAGCAGCCGTCCCTTAGAAGAGATCAACACTGAAGCTTTCTTT,CASSRPLEEINTEAFF
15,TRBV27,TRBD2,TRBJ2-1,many,TGTGCCAGCAGCCCGGGGACTAGCGGGGGGAATGAGCAGTTCTTC,CASSPGTSGGNEQFF
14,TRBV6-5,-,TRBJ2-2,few,TGTGCCAGCAGTTACGGCCAGTCCACCGGGGAGCTGTTTTTT,CASSYGQSTGELFF
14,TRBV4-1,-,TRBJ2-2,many,TGCGCCAGCAGCCAAGAGTCCCGTGACGGGGAGCTGTTTTTT,CASSQESRDGELFF
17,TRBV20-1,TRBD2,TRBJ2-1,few,TGCAGTGCAGACGGGACTAGCGGGGGCCTGGACTACAATGAGCAGTTCTTC,CSADGTSGGLDYNEQFF
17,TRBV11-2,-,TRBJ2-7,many,TGTGCCAGCAGCTTAGGGCGAGGACAGATAAATCCCTACGAGCAGTACTTC,CASSLGRGQINPYEQYF
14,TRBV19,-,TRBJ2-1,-,TGTGCCAGTAGTATCGGAGGTCACTACAATGAGCAGTTCTTC,CASSIGGHYNEQFF
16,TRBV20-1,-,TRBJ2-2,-,TGCAGTGCTAGATTAAAAGGAGGCCCGAACACCGGGGAGCTGTTTTTT,CSARLKGGPNTGELFF
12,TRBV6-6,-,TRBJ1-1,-,TGTGCCAGCAGTGGCAACAGAGCTGAAGCTTTCTTT,CASSGNRAEAFF
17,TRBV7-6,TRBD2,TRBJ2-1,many,TGTGCCAGCAGCTTAGGGACTAGCGGGGGGGCCAACTATGAGCAGTTCTTC,CASSLGTSGGANYEQFF
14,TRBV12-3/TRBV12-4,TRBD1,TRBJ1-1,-,TGTGCCAGCAGGAGCAGGGGGGAAGGGACTGAAGCTTTCTTT,CASRSRGEGTEAFF
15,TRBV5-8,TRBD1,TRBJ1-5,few,TGTGCCAGCAGCGACGGGACAGCACAAAATCAGCCCCAGCATTTT,CASSDGTAQNQPQHF
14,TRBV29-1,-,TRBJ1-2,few,TGCAGCGTTGACCCGGAAACAGGGCTGAAGGGCTACACCTTC,CSVDPETGLKGYTF
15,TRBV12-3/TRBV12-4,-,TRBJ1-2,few,TGTGCCAGCAGTTTGAAACAGGGCCAAAACTATGGCTACACCTTC,CASSLKQGQNYGYTF
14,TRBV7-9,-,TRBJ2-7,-,TGTGCCACCCCACTGACGGATGGATCCTACGAGCAGTACTTC,CATPLTDGSYEQYF
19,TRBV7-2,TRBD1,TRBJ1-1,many,TGTGCCAGCAGCCCAACCGGGACAGGGGGACAATTAGGGAACACTGAAGCTTTCTTT,CASSPTGTGGQLGNTEAFF
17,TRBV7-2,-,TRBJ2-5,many,TGTGCCAGCAGCTTTGGAAGTGGGGCTCGAGGGGAGGAGACCCAGTACTTC,CASSFGSGARGEETQYF
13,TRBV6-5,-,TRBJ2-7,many,TGTGCCAGCAGAACTGGCAGGGGAACCGAGCAGTACTTC,CASRTGRGTEQYF
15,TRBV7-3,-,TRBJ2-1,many,TGTGCCAGCAGCTTCTGGGATAGCTCCTACAATGAGCAGTTCTTC,CASSFWDSSYNEQFF
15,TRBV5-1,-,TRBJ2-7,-,TGCGCCAGCAGCTTGGGGGCGGACATCTCCTACGAGCAGTACTTC,CASSLGADISYEQYF
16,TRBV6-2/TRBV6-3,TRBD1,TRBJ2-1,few,TGTGCCAGCAGACGAAAAGGACAGGGAGGTATGGATGAGCAGTTCTTC,CASRRKGQGGMDEQFF
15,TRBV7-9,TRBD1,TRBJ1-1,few,TGTGCCAGCAGCCCGGGGACAGGGGGCGCAATGTGGGCTTTCTTT,CASSPGTGGAMWAFF
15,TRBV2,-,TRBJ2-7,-,TGTGCCAGCAGTGAAGTTACAATTGGGTCCTACGAGCAGTACTTC,CASSEVTIGSYEQYF
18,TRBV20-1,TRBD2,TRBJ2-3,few,TGCAGTGCTAGAGATCGAGAAACTAGCGGGTTAGTGGCAGATACGCAGTATTTT,CSARDRETSGLVADTQYF
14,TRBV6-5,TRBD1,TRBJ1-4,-,TGTGCCAGCAGACCCGGGACAGGGCCTGAAAAACTGTTTTTT,CASRPGTGPEKLFF
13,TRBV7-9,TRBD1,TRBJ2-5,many,TGTGCCAGCAGCCCTGGACAGGAAGAGACCCAGTACTTC,CASSPGQEETQYF
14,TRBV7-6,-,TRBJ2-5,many,TGTGCCAGCAGCCTCGGAGTATTCCAAGAGACCCAGTACTTC,CASSLGVFQETQYF
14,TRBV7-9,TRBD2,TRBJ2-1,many,TGTGCCAGCAGCCCGGATGGGGGGGACAATGAGCAGTTCTTC,CASSPDGGDNEQFF
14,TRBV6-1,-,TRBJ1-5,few,TGTGCCAGCAGTGAATGGGATCTCGGTCAGCCCCAGCATTTT,CASSEWDLGQPQHF
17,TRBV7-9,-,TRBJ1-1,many,TGTGCCAGCAGCTCGACCGACCTGGGACGGATGAACACTGAAGCTTTCTTT,CASSSTDLGRMNTEAFF
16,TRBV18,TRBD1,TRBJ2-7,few,TGTGCCAGCTCACCACCCAGGGGGCGAAACTCCTACGAGCAGTACTTC,CASSPPRGRNSYEQYF
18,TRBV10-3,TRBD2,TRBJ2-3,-,TGTGCCATCAGTGAGGGCGGACTAGCGGGGGGAAGCACAGATACGCAGTATTTT,CAISEGGLAGGSTDTQYF
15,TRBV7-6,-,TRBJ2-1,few,TGTGCCAGCAGCTTACTCCCGGGCCCAAACAATGAGCAGTTCTTC,CASSLLPGPNNEQFF
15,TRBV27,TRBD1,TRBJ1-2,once,TGTCCCAGCAGCGCCCTCGACAGGGCCCACTATGGCTACACCTTC,CPSSALDRAHYGYTF
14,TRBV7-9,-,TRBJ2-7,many,TGTGCCAGCAGCGAACAGGGAAACTCCTACGAGCAGTACTTC,CASSEQGNSYEQYF
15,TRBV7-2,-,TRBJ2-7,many,TGTGCCAGCAGCTTAGCCGAGGTGTTAACCTACGAGCAGTACTTC,CASSLAEVLTYEQYF
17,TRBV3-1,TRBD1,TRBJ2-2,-,TGTGCCAGCAGCCAAGTGGCGGACAGGGTGTTCCCCGGGGAGCTGTTTTTT,CASSQVADRVFPGELFF
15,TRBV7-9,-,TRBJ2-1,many,TGTGCCAGCAGCTTGGGCACTTACTCCTACAATGAGCAGTTCTTC,CASSLGTYSYNEQFF
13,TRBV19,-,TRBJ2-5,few,TGTGCCAGTAACTCAGGTGGCATGGAGACCCAGTACTTC,CASNSGGMETQYF